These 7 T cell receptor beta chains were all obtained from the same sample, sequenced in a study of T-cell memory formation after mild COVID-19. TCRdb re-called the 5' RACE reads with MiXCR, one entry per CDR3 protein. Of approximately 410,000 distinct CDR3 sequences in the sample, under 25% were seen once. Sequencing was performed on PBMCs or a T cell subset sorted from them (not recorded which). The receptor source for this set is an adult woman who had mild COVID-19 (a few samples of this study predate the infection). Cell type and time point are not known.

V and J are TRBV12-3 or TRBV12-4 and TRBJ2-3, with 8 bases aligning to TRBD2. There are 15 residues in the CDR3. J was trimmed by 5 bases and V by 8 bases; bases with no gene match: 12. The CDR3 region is CASVTGGAYGDTQYF. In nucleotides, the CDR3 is TGTGCCAGCGTCACCGGGGGGGCTTATGGAGATACGCAGTATTTT.

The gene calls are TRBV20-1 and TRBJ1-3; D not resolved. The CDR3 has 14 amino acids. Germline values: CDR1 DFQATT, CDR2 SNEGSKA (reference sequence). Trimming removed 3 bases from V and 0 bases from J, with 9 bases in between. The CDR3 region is CSASRGGSGNTIYF. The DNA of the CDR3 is TGCAGTGCTAGTCGTGGAGGCTCTGGAAACACCATATATTTT.

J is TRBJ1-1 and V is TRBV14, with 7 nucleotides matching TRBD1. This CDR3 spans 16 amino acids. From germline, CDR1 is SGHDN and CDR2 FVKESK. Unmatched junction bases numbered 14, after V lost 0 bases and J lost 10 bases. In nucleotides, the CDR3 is TGTGCCAGCAGCCAAGACGGGGGGCCGACAGGGAAAGCAGCTTTCTTT. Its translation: CASSQDGGPTGKAAFF.

The CDR3 spells CASSPGRPGELFF. DNA of the CDR3: TGTGCCAGTAGTCCGGGTCGGCCCGGGGAGCTGTTTTTT. The chain uses TRBV19 and TRBJ2-2; D is unclear. Trimming cost V 5 bases and J 6 bases, with 10 bases left between them. Germline V lookup: CDR1 LNHDA, CDR2 SQIVND (reference sequence). CDR3 length: 13 amino acids.

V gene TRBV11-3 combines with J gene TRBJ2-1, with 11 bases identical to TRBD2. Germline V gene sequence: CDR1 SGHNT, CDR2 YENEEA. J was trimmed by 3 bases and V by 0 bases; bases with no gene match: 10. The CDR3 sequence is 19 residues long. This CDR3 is CASSLDRLAGGDFYNEQFF. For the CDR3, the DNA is TGTGCCAGCAGCTTAGATCGTCTAGCGGGAGGCGACTTCTACAATGAGCAGTTCTTC.

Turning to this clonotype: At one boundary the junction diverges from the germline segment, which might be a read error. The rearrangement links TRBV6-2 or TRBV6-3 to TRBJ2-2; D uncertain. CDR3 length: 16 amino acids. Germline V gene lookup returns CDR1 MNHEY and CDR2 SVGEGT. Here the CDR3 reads CASSNNRNTASEELIF. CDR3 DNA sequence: TGTGCCAGCAGTAATAATCGGAACACGGCCTCCGAGGAGCTGATTTTT.

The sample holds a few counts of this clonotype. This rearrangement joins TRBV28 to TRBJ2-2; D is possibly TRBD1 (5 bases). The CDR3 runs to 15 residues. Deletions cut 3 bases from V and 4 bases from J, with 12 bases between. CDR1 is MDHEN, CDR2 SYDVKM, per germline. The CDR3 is CASSLAGSGTGELFF. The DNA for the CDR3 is TGTGCCAGCAGTTTGGCAGGGTCGGGCACCGGGGAGCTGTTTTTT.